Below, 3 T cell receptor beta chains from the same sample are listed, as sequenced in a study of shared clonotypes between healthy human individuals. Sequenced by immunoSEQ multiplex PCR; TCRdb stores in-frame clones only, minus some. This sample has roughly 2.1 million clones, with under 95% found just once. The naive CD8 population came from CD45RO-negative cells selected for CCR7, without terminally differentiated effector memory CD45RA+ cells. The sequenced material came from naive CD8+ T cells from PBMCs. These receptors were collected from a man between 18 and 29 years old in good health. Some clones in this sample may be carry-over from other donors' samples.

The chain uses TRBV11-2 and TRBJ2-3; no firm D call. The V end was cut by 2 bases, the J end by 4 bases, with 7 bases between. The CDR3 covers 13 residues. Germline V gives CDR1 SGHAT, CDR2 FQNNGV. The CDR3: CASSLYRSDTQYF. CDR3 sequence (DNA): TGTGCCAGCAGCTTATATCGGTCAGATACGCAGTATTTT.

The rearrangement links TRBV7-9 to TRBJ2-2; 8 bases are a match to TRBD1. Germline V gene sequence: CDR1 SEHNR, CDR2 FQNEAQ (reference sequence). Germline trimming cut 3 bases from V and 4 bases from J; bases unmatched to any gene: 4. The CDR3 sequence is 15 residues long. CDR3 protein: CASSFVTGVTGELFF. The DNA for the CDR3 is TGTGCCAGCAGCTTCGTGACAGGGGTCACCGGGGAGCTGTTTTTT.

V usage is TRBV13 and J usage is TRBJ2-2; 7 bases match TRBD1. V lost 3 bases to trimming and J lost 4 bases; unmatched junction nucleotides: 5. The CDR3 has 15 residues. Per germline, CDR1 PRHDT and CDR2 FYEKMQ (reference sequence). DNA for the CDR3: TGTGCCAGCAGCTTTGGACAGGTTATCACCGGGGAGCTGTTTTTT. Translating gives CASSFGQVITGELFF. The full variable domain, rest sourced from reference TRBV13 and TRBJ2-2, is AAGVIQSPRHLIKEKRETATLKCYPIPRHDTVYWYQQGPGQDPQFLISFYEKMQSDKGSIPDRFSAQQFSDYHSELNMSSLELGDSALYFCASSFGQVITGELFFGEGSRLTVL.